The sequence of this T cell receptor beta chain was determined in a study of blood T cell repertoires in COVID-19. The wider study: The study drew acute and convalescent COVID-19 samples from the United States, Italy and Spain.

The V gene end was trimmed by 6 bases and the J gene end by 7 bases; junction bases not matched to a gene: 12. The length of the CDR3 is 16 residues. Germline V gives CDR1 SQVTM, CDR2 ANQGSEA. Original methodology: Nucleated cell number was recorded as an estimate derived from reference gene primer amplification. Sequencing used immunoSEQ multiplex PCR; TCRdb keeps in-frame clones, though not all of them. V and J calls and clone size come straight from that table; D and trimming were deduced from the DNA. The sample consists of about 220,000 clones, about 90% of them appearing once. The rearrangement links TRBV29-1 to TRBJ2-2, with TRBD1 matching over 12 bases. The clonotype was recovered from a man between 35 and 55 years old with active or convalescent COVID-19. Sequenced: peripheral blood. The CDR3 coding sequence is TGCAGCGTCAATTACCCGGGACAGGGGGCAGTCGGGGAGCTGTTTTTT. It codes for CSVNYPGQGAVGELFF.